Listed below are T cell receptor beta chains from one sample, sequenced in a study of blood T cell repertoires in COVID-19. Assay: immunoSEQ multiplex PCR; the TCRdb copy retains only in-frame clones and omits some. The repertoire holds about 130,000 clones, with around four fifths as singletons. The sequenced sample was peripheral blood. All receptors derive from a middle-aged man with active or convalescent COVID-19. CDR3s include the opening cysteine and the closing phenylalanine or tryptophan. Fields, in order: clone size, D gene, V gene, J gene, CDR3 DNA, CDR3 protein. D genes are given only for firm matches. For some rows the clone size is stated as once, few or many, or as a class when expanded; others skip it.

.	.	TRBV19	TRBJ1-5	TGTGCCAGTAGTCCCACCGGGGGAGGGAGAGAGCCCCAGCATTTT	CASSPTGGGREPQHF
few	TRBD1	TRBV6-5	TRBJ1-6	TGTGCCAGCAACGCGAGGGGGCCCAATTCACCCCTCCACTTT	CASNARGPNSPLHF
.	.	TRBV11-2	TRBJ2-1	TGTGCCAGCAGCTCCGACAGAGACAATGAGCAGTTCTTC	CASSSDRDNEQFF
.	.	TRBV7-2	TRBJ1-4	TGTGCCAGCAGCACCGGGACACAGAATGAAAAACTGTTTTTT	CASSTGTQNEKLFF
.	TRBD2	TRBV9	TRBJ2-2	TGTGCCAGCAGCCAGGGGACTAGCGGAAACACCGGGGAGCTGTTTTTT	CASSQGTSGNTGELFF
.	TRBD1	TRBV6-1	TRBJ1-2	TGTGCCAGCAGTGAACAGGGGGTCCGGGACTATGGCTACACCTTC	CASSEQGVRDYGYTF
.	.	TRBV3-1/TRBV3-2	TRBJ1-3	TGTGCCAGCAGCGATAACGGACTAGGCGGAAACACCATATATTTT	CASSDNGLGGNTIYF
.	TRBD1	TRBV9	TRBJ2-1	TGTGCCAGCAGCGTAGTAGGGGGCTCTTCCCCAATCTACAATGAGCAGTTCTTC	CASSVVGGSSPIYNEQFF
.	.	TRBV3-1/TRBV3-2	TRBJ1-1	TGTGCCAGCAGCCAACGGAACACTGAAGCTTTCTTT	CASSQRNTEAFF
once	TRBD2	TRBV7-2	TRBJ2-2	TGTGCCAGCAGCCCCCCGGGACTAGCGGGGGGGGCCGGGGAGCTGTTTTTT	CASSPPGLAGGAGELFF
once	.	TRBV19	TRBJ1-3	TGTGCCAGTAGTCCCGAAGGGGACTCTGGAAACACCATATATTTT	CASSPEGDSGNTIYF
.	TRBD2	TRBV10-3	TRBJ2-1	TGTGCCATCACAGGGAGCGCGGGGGGCTACAATGAGCAGTTCTTC	CAITGSAGGYNEQFF
.	TRBD2	TRBV10-3	TRBJ2-1	TGTGCCATCAGTGAGGGGCTAGCGGGGGGGCCAGGGAATGAGCAGTTCTTC	CAISEGLAGGPGNEQFF
.	TRBD2	TRBV6-5	TRBJ2-5	TGTGCCAGCTCCGGCGGGGGGGTAGGAGAGACCCAGTACTTC	CASSGGGVGETQYF
.	.	TRBV19	TRBJ1-4	TGTGCCAGTAGTATCGCGGGTGAAAAACTGTTTTTT	CASSIAGEKLFF
.	.	TRBV4-2	TRBJ2-5	TGTGCCAGCAGCCCCCGAACTTGGGGGCAGCGGCAAGAGACCCAGTACTTC	CASSPRTWGQRQETQYF
.	TRBD1	TRBV30	TRBJ2-3	TGTGCCTGGAGTCCACTTTGGACAGGGGAGGGAGATACGCAGTATTTT	CAWSPLWTGEGDTQYF
.	TRBD2	TRBV27	TRBJ2-1	TGTGCCAGCAGTTCCGGGGGGACTGGGGCTGGTGAGCTGTTCTTC	CASSSGGTGAGELFF
.	.	TRBV19	TRBJ1-2	TGTGCCAGTCAGAGGCGGCCAGCGAATGATGGCTACACCTTC	CASQRRPANDGYTF
.	.	TRBV29-1	TRBJ1-1	TGCAGCGGAATGACAGGAGCCACTGAAGCTTTCTTT	CSGMTGATEAFF
.	.	TRBV4-1	TRBJ1-1	TGCGCCAGCAGCCAGGGGGACAAGAACACTGAAGCTTTCTTT	CASSQGDKNTEAFF
.	TRBD1	TRBV7-2	TRBJ1-2	TGTGCCAGCAGCTTCCCGAGGACAGGGGATATCTATGGCTACACCTTC	CASSFPRTGDIYGYTF
.	TRBD2	TRBV19	TRBJ2-3	TGTGCCAGTACCCGCGGGGGAGAGACAGATACGCAGTATTTT	CASTRGGETDTQYF
.	.	TRBV24-1	TRBJ2-1	TGTGCCACCAGTGATGACTCCAGCTCCTACAATGAGCAGTTCTTC	CATSDDSSSYNEQFF
.	.	TRBV5-5	TRBJ1-2	TGTGCCAGCACCGTTACAGAGTACTATGGCTACACCTTC	CASTVTEYYGYTF
few	TRBD1	TRBV12-5	TRBJ2-7	TGTGCTAGTGGTCGCGCCGGGACAGGGATCTACGAGCAGTACTTC	CASGRAGTGIYEQYF
few	TRBD2	TRBV7-9	TRBJ2-7	TGTGCCAGCGGTAGTAGGACTAGCGGGGCGTACGAGCAGTACTTC	CASGSRTSGAYEQYF
.	TRBD1	TRBV7-2	TRBJ2-5	TGTGCCAGCAGCTCCAACAGGGGGAGAGAGACCCAGTACTTC	CASSSNRGRETQYF
.	.	TRBV3-1/TRBV3-2	TRBJ1-1	TGTGCCAGCAGCCTGAGGGGAGGTGGGGACACTGAAGCTTTCTTT	CASSLRGGGDTEAFF
.	.	TRBV19	TRBJ1-4	TGTGCCAGTAGTATTGGAGCCTTGGGTAATGAAAAACTGTTTTTT	CASSIGALGNEKLFF
.	.	TRBV2	TRBJ2-3	TGTGCCAGCAGTGGGGGGGACGGGTCCATGACAGATACGCAGTATTTT	CASSGGDGSMTDTQYF
.	.	TRBV4-2	TRBJ1-1	TGTGCCAGCAGCCTAAACACTGAAGCTTTCTTT	CASSLNTEAFF
.	TRBD1	TRBV7-2	TRBJ1-1	TGTGCCAGCAGCTTAAGACAGGGGGCGGGGGAAGCTTTCTTT	CASSLRQGAGEAFF
.	TRBD1	TRBV5-4	TRBJ2-7	TGTGCCAGCAGCTCGGGACAGGGTATCGGCTACGAGCAGTACTTC	CASSSGQGIGYEQYF
.	TRBD2	TRBV7-3	TRBJ2-1	TGTGCCAGCAGCTTGAAGCGGGGGGGCAGGAATGAGCAGTTCTTC	CASSLKRGGRNEQFF
once	TRBD1	TRBV3-1/TRBV3-2	TRBJ2-1	TGTGCCAGCAGCCCCCGGTCTGGGACAGGGTCGGTCAATGAGCAGTTCTTC	CASSPRSGTGSVNEQFF
.	.	TRBV7-9	TRBJ1-6	TGTGCCAGCAGCTTCGTGGGGACAAAGAATTCACCCCTCCACTTT	CASSFVGTKNSPLHF
.	TRBD1	TRBV6-5	TRBJ2-7	TGTGCCAGCAAGGGACAGGGGATCTACGAGCAGTACTTC	CASKGQGIYEQYF
.	.	TRBV24-1	TRBJ2-5	TGTGCCACCAGTGAGGGTGACAGTTCTGCGAAGACCCAGTACTTC	CATSEGDSSAKTQYF
.	.	TRBV6-5	TRBJ1-2	TGTGCCAGCAAAAGGGGATACTATGGCTACACCTTC	CASKRGYYGYTF
.	TRBD1	TRBV7-2	TRBJ2-7	TGTGCCAGCAGCTTATCAGGGGGTAACGAGCAGTACTTC	CASSLSGGNEQYF